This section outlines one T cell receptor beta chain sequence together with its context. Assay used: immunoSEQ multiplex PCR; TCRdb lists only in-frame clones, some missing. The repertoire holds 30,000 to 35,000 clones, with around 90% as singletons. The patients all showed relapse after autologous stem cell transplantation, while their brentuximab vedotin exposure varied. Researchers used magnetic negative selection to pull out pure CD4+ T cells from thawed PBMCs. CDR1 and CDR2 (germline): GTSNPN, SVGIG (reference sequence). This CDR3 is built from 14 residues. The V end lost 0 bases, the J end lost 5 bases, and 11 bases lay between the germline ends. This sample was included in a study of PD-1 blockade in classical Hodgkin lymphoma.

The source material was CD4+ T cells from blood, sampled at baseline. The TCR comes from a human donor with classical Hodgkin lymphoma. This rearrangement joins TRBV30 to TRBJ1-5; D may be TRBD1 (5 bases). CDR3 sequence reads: CAWSVFGGDQPQHF. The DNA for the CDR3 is TGTGCCTGGAGTGTATTCGGGGGGGATCAGCCCCAGCATTTT.